The 17 T cell receptor beta chains below come from one sample, sequenced in a study of OX40 agonist ivuxolimab in advanced cancers. Generated by immunoSEQ multiplex PCR, the TCRdb table keeps only in-frame clones and is missing some. The sample lists 60,000 to 75,000 clones, about 87% occurring once. Source: CD4+ or CD8+ T cells sorted from blood, taken in a trial of the OX40 agonist ivuxolimab. The receptors here all came from an adult with an advanced solid tumor such as melanoma, head and neck, liver or kidney cancer.

The V gene is TRBV9, the J gene TRBJ2-3; D uncertain. The CDR3 length is 15 residues. Germline CDR1 SGDLS, CDR2 YYNGEE. V was cut by 6 bases and J by 0 bases, with 14 bases left in between. The CDR3 loop is CASNVYPTSTDTQYF. The CDR3 DNA sequence: TGTGCCAGCAACGTCTACCCAACTAGCACAGATACGCAGTATTTT.

The gene calls are TRBV10-3 and TRBJ2-7, with a possible D match to TRBD1 (5 bases). CDR1 is ENHRY and CDR2 is SYGVKD in the germline V gene. Trimming took off 5 bases at V and 5 bases at J, with 10 bases between the two ends. The CDR3 loop spans 12 amino acids. The CDR3 DNA reads TGTGCCATCAGTCTGCAGGGCCACGAGCAGTACTTC. This encodes CAISLQGHEQYF.

The V gene is TRBV7-8, the J gene TRBJ2-5, with 11 positions matching TRBD2. Germline V gene sequence: CDR1 SGHVS, CDR2 FQNEAQ. V shed 5 bases and J 5 bases; nucleotides not matched to a gene: 4. The CDR3 consists of 14 residues. CDR3 coding DNA: TGTGCCAGCAGCAAGACTAGCGGGATTGAGACCCAGTACTTC. Its translation: CASSKTSGIETQYF.

This rearrangement joins TRBV7-8 to TRBJ2-4; D is perhaps TRBD2 (5 bases). This CDR3 is 16 amino acids long. The germline gives CDR1 SGHVS, CDR2 FQNEAQ. V lost 1 base and J lost 0, with 10 bases in between. This CDR3 is CASSLVGGLAKNIQYF. The CDR3 nucleotides are TGTGCCAGCAGCTTAGTTGGCGGGCTAGCCAAAAACATTCAGTACTTC.

The rearrangement joins TRBV10-2 to TRBJ2-7, with TRBD1 matching 8 bases. V trimming: 2 bases; J trimming: 2 bases; junction bases outside the gene matches: 8. The CDR3 contains 16 residues. Germline loops: CDR1 WSHSY, CDR2 SAAADI. The CDR3 sequence is CASSEQQGAITYEQYF. The DNA of the CDR3 is TGCGCCAGCAGTGAGCAGCAGGGGGCCATTACCTACGAGCAGTACTTC.

V gene TRBV28 combines with J gene TRBJ2-7; D tentatively reads TRBD1 or TRBD2 (5 bases each). Germline assignment: CDR1 MDHEN and CDR2 SYDVKM. V was cut by 1 base and J by 3 bases, with 16 bases left in between. This CDR3 spans 16 amino acids. The CDR3 DNA reads as TGTGCCAGCAGTTTATATCAGAAAGGGACCCACTACGAGCAGTACTTC. Its translation is CASSLYQKGTHYEQYF.

The chain links TRBV4-2 to TRBJ2-3, with D hard to call. Looked up from germline, CDR1 is LGHNA and CDR2 is YNFKEQ. The CDR3 runs to 15 residues. Deletions cut 1 base from V and 0 bases from J, with 8 bases between. CDR3 nucleotide sequence: TGTGCCAGCAGCCAAGCGGCCCAAAGCACAGATACGCAGTATTTT. Protein product: CASSQAAQSTDTQYF.

V and J are TRBV6-6 and TRBJ2-7; tentatively, D is TRBD2 (6 bases). Germline V gene lookup returns CDR1 MNHNY and CDR2 SVGAGI (reference sequence). This CDR3 has 14 amino acids. V lost 1 base to trimming and J lost 3 bases, with 10 bases between them. CDR3 nucleotide sequence: TGTGCCAGCAGTTACTACGGGGGAAACTACGAGCAGTACTTC. Translating it yields CASSYYGGNYEQYF.

The chain couples TRBV30 to TRBJ2-7, with 7 positions matching TRBD2. J lost 1 base, V lost 1 base, and 1 base had no gene match. Germline assignment: CDR1 GTSNPN and CDR2 SVGIG (reference sequence). This CDR3 region has 13 residues. CDR3 sequence (DNA): TGTGCCTGGAGTGAGGGAGGGTCCTACGAGCAGTACTTC. It codes for CAWSEGGSYEQYF.

This rearrangement joins TRBV4-3 to TRBJ2-5; TRBD2 matches at 8 bases. Germline assignment: CDR1 LGHNA and CDR2 YSLEER. Trimming removed 4 bases from V and 4 bases from J; junction bases left unmatched: 2. This CDR3 has 13 amino acids. Here the CDR3 reads CASSRREGETQYF. CDR3 DNA sequence: TGCGCCAGCAGCCGCCGGGAGGGAGAGACCCAGTACTTC.

The chain uses TRBV5-1 and TRBJ2-3, with TRBD2 matching over 9 bases. Trimming removed 2 bases from V and 0 bases from J; junction bases left unmatched: 1. Per the germline V gene, CDR1 is SGHRS and CDR2 is YFSETQ. CDR3 length: 15 residues. Written as DNA, the CDR3 is TGCGCCAGCAGCTTCGGGACTAGCAGCACAGATACGCAGTATTTT. Translation: CASSFGTSSTDTQYF.

The chain carries TRBV5-1 and TRBJ2-3; no clear D gene. Germline CDR1 reads SGHRS; CDR2 reads YFSETQ. The V end was cut by 6 bases, the J end by 6 bases, with 11 bases between. The CDR3 sequence is 12 residues long. CDR3 region: CASNLGDDTQYF. CDR3 DNA sequence: TGCGCCAGCAACTTAGGAGATGATACGCAGTATTTT.

J is TRBJ1-2 and V is TRBV6-5; 7 bases agree with TRBD1. Germline trimming cut 7 bases from V and 4 bases from J; bases unmatched to any gene: 3. Germline lookup yields CDR1 MNHEY and CDR2 SVGAGI. The CDR3 is 12 amino acids. The CDR3: CASKGQIYGYTF. DNA of the CDR3: TGTGCCAGCAAGGGACAGATCTATGGCTACACCTTC.

V is TRBV11-3 and J is TRBJ2-2; weak D call: TRBD2 (6 bases). There are 13 residues in the CDR3. V was shortened by 5 bases and J by 6 bases, with 10 bases between the two germline ends. The germline V gene has CDR1 SGHNT and CDR2 YENEEA. The CDR3 protein is CASSRDWAGELFF. CDR3 in DNA: TGTGCCAGCAGCCGGGACTGGGCCGGGGAGCTGTTTTTT.

The J gene is TRBJ1-5, the V gene TRBV2; no clear D. Per the germline V gene, CDR1 is SNHLY and CDR2 is FYNNEI. CDR3 length: 13 residues. V was cut by 10 bases and J by 1 base, with 11 bases left in between. The CDR3 here is CATRSASNQPQHF. The CDR3 DNA reads as TGTGCCACTCGGTCGGCAAGCAATCAGCCCCAGCATTTT.

The chain has TRBV10-3 and TRBJ2-2, with 7 nucleotides matching TRBD2. Germline V CDR1 and CDR2: ENHRY, SYGVKD. The CDR3 length is 14 residues. V was clipped by 5 bases and J by 6 bases; unmatched bases: 6. CDR3 sequence reads: CAISLLGGSGELFF. DNA of the CDR3: TGTGCCATCAGTCTCCTCGGGGGGTCCGGGGAGCTGTTTTTT.

This chain joins TRBV9 and TRBJ1-5; D remains ambiguous. The CDR3 runs to 13 residues. V lost 8 bases, J lost 4 bases, and 13 bases lay in between. Germline CDR1 SGDLS, CDR2 YYNGEE. The CDR3 spells CASGESPNQPQHF. The CDR3 region has the DNA TGTGCCAGTGGTGAGTCACCGAATCAGCCCCAGCATTTT.